A selection of T cell receptor beta chains follows, all from one sample in a study of blood T cell repertoires in COVID-19. TCRdb keeps only in-frame clones here, not all; method: immunoSEQ multiplex PCR. The sample lists 200,000 to 250,000 clones, 70% to 90% occurring once. The sample was peripheral blood. The receptors originated from a man aged 25-45 years who had recovered from COVID-19. Both conserved end residues are part of each CDR3. D genes are given only for firm matches. Expanded clones get a size class; other rows say once, few or many, or leave the size out.

V: TRBV7-6
size: -
D: -
J: TRBJ1-1
DNA: TGTGCCAGCAGCGCCGACACGAACACTGAAGCTTTCTTT
CDR3: CASSADTNTEAFF

V: TRBV5-1
size: -
D: TRBD1
J: TRBJ2-7
DNA: TGCGCCAGCAGCCCTAGGGGGACAGGGGTTGAGCAGTACTTC
CDR3: CASSPRGTGVEQYF

V: TRBV5-6
size: -
D: TRBD1
J: TRBJ1-1
DNA: TGTGCCGGGAAAAGACAGGGGTTGAACACTGAAGCTTTCTTT
CDR3: CAGKRQGLNTEAFF

V: TRBV18
size: once
D: TRBD1
J: TRBJ2-7
DNA: TGTGCCAGCTCACTTTCCTCGGGACAGGGTCCCTTCGAGCAGTACTTC
CDR3: CASSLSSGQGPFEQYF

V: TRBV19
size: once
D: -
J: TRBJ2-3
DNA: TGTGCCAGTAGTAAGGGTCCTGGGAGAACAGATACGCAGTATTTT
CDR3: CASSKGPGRTDTQYF

V: TRBV10-3
size: -
D: -
J: TRBJ2-3
DNA: TGTGCCATCAGGAGGGAACTCCAGGTCACAGATACGCAGTATTTT
CDR3: CAIRRELQVTDTQYF

V: TRBV18
size: -
D: -
J: TRBJ2-1
DNA: TGTGCCAGCTCACCACGGGCTGGCCGCAATGAGCAGTTCTTC
CDR3: CASSPRAGRNEQFF

V: TRBV27
size: once
D: TRBD1
J: TRBJ2-7
DNA: TGTGCCAGCAGAAAGAGGGGGCCAATCTACGAGCAGTACTTC
CDR3: CASRKRGPIYEQYF

V: TRBV7-2
size: -
D: TRBD1
J: TRBJ1-4
DNA: TGTGCCAGCAGCCTACAGGGGGCGGGGAATGAAAAACTGTTTTTT
CDR3: CASSLQGAGNEKLFF

V: TRBV7-9
size: -
D: TRBD2
J: TRBJ2-1
DNA: TGTGCCAGCAGCCCCCTTATTGAGCGGGGCGGCTACAATGAGCAGTTCTTC
CDR3: CASSPLIERGGYNEQFF

V: TRBV19
size: -
D: -
J: TRBJ2-1
DNA: TGTGCCAGTCGCCCCTCACTCGGGACTCCGCCTGTGAATGAGCAGTTCTTC
CDR3: CASRPSLGTPPVNEQFF

V: TRBV29-1
size: -
D: -
J: TRBJ1-4
DNA: TGCAGCGCACACACAGGGTCCTCCAGGGTTGAAAAACTGTTTTTT
CDR3: CSAHTGSSRVEKLFF

V: TRBV29-1
size: -
D: TRBD1
J: TRBJ1-4
DNA: TGCAGCGTTGCCCCGGGACAGGGAGGTGAAAAACTGTTTTTT
CDR3: CSVAPGQGGEKLFF

V: TRBV27
size: -
D: TRBD1
J: TRBJ1-5
DNA: TGTGCCAGCAGTAGGGACAGGGCTGGCAATCAGCCCCAGCATTTT
CDR3: CASSRDRAGNQPQHF

V: TRBV6-2/TRBV6-3
size: -
D: -
J: TRBJ2-2
DNA: TGTGCCAGCAGCAGAGACACCGGGGAGCTGTTTTTT
CDR3: CASSRDTGELFF

V: TRBV5-6
size: once
D: -
J: TRBJ1-5
DNA: TGTGCCAGCAGCCCCATGGGGGACGGGAGTCAGCCCCAGCATTTT
CDR3: CASSPMGDGSQPQHF

V: TRBV11-3
size: -
D: TRBD1
J: TRBJ2-1
DNA: TGTGCCAGCAGCTGGACAGGGGGCGCCTACAATGAGCAGTTCTTC
CDR3: CASSWTGGAYNEQFF

V: TRBV3-1/TRBV3-2
size: -
D: -
J: TRBJ2-1
DNA: TGTGCCAGCAGCCCGAATCCCCCTAGCTATCATGAGCAGTTCTTC
CDR3: CASSPNPPSYHEQFF

V: TRBV3-1/TRBV3-2
size: -
D: TRBD2
J: TRBJ2-3
DNA: TGTGCCAGCAGCCCAGGGGCGACTAGCGGGGGGCTCACAGATACGCAGTATTTT
CDR3: CASSPGATSGGLTDTQYF

V: TRBV24-1
size: -
D: TRBD1
J: TRBJ1-5
DNA: TGTGCCACCAGTGAGCAACAGGGGGATCAGCCCCAGCATTTT
CDR3: CATSEQQGDQPQHF

V: TRBV10-1
size: -
D: TRBD2
J: TRBJ2-7
DNA: TGCGCCAGCAGCCCCGGGACTAGCGGGGGGGCGCTAAACGAGCAGTACTTC
CDR3: CASSPGTSGGALNEQYF

V: TRBV5-1
size: -
D: TRBD1
J: TRBJ1-1
DNA: TGCGCCAGCAGCGGAGGGACAGGGGAGAACACTGAAGCTTTCTTT
CDR3: CASSGGTGENTEAFF

V: TRBV2
size: -
D: TRBD2
J: TRBJ2-5
DNA: TGTGCCAGCAGGGCGACTAGCGGCCAAGAGACCCAGTACTTC
CDR3: CASRATSGQETQYF

V: TRBV19
size: -
D: TRBD1
J: TRBJ1-6
DNA: TGTGCCAGTAGTACTACAGGGGTCCAGCTTTCACCCCTCCACTTT
CDR3: CASSTTGVQLSPLHF

V: TRBV11-1
size: once
D: -
J: TRBJ1-2
DNA: TGTGCCAGCAGCCCAGGGGAATATGGCTACACCTTC
CDR3: CASSPGEYGYTF

V: TRBV10-1
size: few
D: -
J: TRBJ1-3
DNA: TGCGCCAGCAGTGAGTCGGGGCCGCCTGGAAACACCATATATTTT
CDR3: CASSESGPPGNTIYF

V: TRBV10-1
size: -
D: TRBD2
J: TRBJ2-3
DNA: TGCGCCAGCAGTGATTTACGACTAGCCGGAAGCCGTGATACGCAGTATTTT
CDR3: CASSDLRLAGSRDTQYF

V: TRBV5-4
size: once
D: TRBD2
J: TRBJ2-5
DNA: TGTGCCAGCAGCTGGGGACTAGCGGGAAACCAAGAGACCCAGTACTTC
CDR3: CASSWGLAGNQETQYF

V: TRBV7-9
size: -
D: TRBD1
J: TRBJ1-2
DNA: TGTGCCAGCAGCACGGACCGGGACAGGGGCGTCTATGGCTACACCTTC
CDR3: CASSTDRDRGVYGYTF

V: TRBV5-1
size: once
D: -
J: TRBJ1-6
DNA: TGCGCCAGCAGCTTGGAATCGTTTAATTCACCCCTCCACTTT
CDR3: CASSLESFNSPLHF

V: TRBV5-5
size: -
D: -
J: TRBJ2-1
DNA: TGTGCCAGCAGCTCGGTGCTATCCTTTGGGGGCGTCTTCTACAATGAGCAGTTCTTC
CDR3: CASSSVLSFGGVFYNEQFF

V: TRBV9
size: -
D: -
J: TRBJ1-6
DNA: TGTGCCAGCAGCGTAGCCCAGGGCGGTTCACCCCTCCACTTT
CDR3: CASSVAQGGSPLHF

V: TRBV12-3/TRBV12-4
size: -
D: -
J: TRBJ1-5
DNA: TGTGCCAGCAGCCCGGCAGGGCAGCCCCAGCATTTT
CDR3: CASSPAGQPQHF

V: TRBV11-1
size: -
D: -
J: TRBJ2-7
DNA: TGTGCCAGCAGCTTAGTTGAGGGCTCCTACGAGCAGTACTTC
CDR3: CASSLVEGSYEQYF

V: TRBV3-1/TRBV3-2
size: -
D: -
J: TRBJ2-1
DNA: TGTGCCAGCAGCCAAGGCCGCGGGGTACTCTACAATGAGCAGTTCTTC
CDR3: CASSQGRGVLYNEQFF

V: TRBV6-1
size: -
D: -
J: TRBJ2-5
DNA: TGTGCCAGCAGTGACCCTGGACAGACACAAGAGACCCAGTACTTC
CDR3: CASSDPGQTQETQYF

V: TRBV5-5
size: once
D: TRBD1
J: TRBJ2-2
DNA: TGTGCCAGCAGTTTTACGGCCCTCGCGACAGGGGCGAGATGGACCGGGGAGCTGTTTTTT
CDR3: CASSFTALATGARWTGELFF

V: TRBV4-2
size: -
D: TRBD1
J: TRBJ1-6
DNA: TGTGCCAGCAGCCAAGATTCGGGGACAGGGGGTTCACCCCTCCACTTT
CDR3: CASSQDSGTGGSPLHF

V: TRBV5-1
size: -
D: -
J: TRBJ2-3
DNA: TGCGCCAGCAGCTTGCAGGGTCGGTCAGACACAGATACGCAGTATTTT
CDR3: CASSLQGRSDTDTQYF

V: TRBV7-2
size: -
D: -
J: TRBJ1-1
DNA: TGTGCCAGCATCATAGCTGGGGGAGGAAACACTGAAGCTTTCTTT
CDR3: CASIIAGGGNTEAFF